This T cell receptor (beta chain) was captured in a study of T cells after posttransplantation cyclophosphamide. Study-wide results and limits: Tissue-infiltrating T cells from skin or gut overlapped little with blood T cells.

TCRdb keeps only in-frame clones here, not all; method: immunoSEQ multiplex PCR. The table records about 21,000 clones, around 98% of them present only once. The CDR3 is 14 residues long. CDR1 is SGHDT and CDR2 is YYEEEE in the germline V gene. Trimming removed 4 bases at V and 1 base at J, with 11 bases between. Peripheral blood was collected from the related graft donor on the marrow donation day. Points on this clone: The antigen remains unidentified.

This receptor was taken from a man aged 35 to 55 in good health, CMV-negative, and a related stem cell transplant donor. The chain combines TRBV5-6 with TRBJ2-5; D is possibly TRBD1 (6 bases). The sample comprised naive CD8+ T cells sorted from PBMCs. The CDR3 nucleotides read TGTGCCAGCAGCCCCAGGGGACGCCAAGAGACCCAGTACTTC. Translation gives CASSPRGRQETQYF.